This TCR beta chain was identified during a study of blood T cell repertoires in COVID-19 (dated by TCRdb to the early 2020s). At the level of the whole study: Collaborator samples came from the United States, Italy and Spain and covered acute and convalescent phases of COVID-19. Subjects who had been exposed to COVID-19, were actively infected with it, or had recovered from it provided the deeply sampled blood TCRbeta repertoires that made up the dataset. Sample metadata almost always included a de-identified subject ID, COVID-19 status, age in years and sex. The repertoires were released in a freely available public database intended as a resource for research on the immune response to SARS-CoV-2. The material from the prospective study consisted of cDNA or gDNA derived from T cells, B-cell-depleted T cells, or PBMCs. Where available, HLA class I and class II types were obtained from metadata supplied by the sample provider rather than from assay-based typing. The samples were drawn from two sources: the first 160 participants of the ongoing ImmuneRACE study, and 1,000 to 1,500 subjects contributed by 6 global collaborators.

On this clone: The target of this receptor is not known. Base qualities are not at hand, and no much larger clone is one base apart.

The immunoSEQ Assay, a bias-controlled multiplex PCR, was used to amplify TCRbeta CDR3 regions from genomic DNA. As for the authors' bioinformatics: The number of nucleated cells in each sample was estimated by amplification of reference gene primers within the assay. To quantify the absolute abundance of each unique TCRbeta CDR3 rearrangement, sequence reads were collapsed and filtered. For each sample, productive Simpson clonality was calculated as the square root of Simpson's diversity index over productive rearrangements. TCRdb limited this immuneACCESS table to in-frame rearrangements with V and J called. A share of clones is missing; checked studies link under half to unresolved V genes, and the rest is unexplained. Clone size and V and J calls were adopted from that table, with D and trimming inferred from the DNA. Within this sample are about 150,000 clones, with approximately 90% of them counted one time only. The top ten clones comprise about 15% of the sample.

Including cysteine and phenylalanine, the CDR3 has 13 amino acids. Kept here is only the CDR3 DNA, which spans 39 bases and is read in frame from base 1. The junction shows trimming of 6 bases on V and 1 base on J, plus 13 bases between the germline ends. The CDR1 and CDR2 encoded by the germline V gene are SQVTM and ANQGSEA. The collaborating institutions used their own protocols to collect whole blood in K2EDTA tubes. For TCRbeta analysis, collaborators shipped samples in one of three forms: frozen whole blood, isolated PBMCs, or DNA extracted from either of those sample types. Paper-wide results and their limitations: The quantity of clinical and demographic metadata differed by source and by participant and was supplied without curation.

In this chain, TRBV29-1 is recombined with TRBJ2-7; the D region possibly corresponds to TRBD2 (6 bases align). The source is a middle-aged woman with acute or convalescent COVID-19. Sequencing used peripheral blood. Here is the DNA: TGCAGCGTACTCGGGACTTTATCCTACGAGCAGTACTTC. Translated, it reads CSVLGTLSYEQYF.